This T cell receptor (beta chain) was obtained from a study of OX40 agonist ivuxolimab in advanced cancers. Describing the broader study: Ivuxolimab was an agonistic, fully human IgG2 monoclonal antibody directed against OX40 (CD134), a costimulatory receptor. Intravenous ivuxolimab was administered to patients every 2 weeks at six dose levels: 0.01, 0.1, 0.3, 1.5, 3 and 10 mg/kg. Of the roughly 51 patients in dose escalation, approximately 20 had hepatocellular carcinoma, approximately 15 had melanoma, 9 had renal cell carcinoma and 9 had head and neck cancer. The dose-escalation cohort was around 83% male with a mean age of roughly 60 years, ranging from 23 to 79. Prior anti-PD-1, anti-PD-L1 or anti-CTLA-4 therapy was permitted, and checkpoint inhibitors had been received by 30% to 40% of dose-escalation patients. Partial responses occurred in three dose-escalation patients, of whom one had hepatocellular carcinoma and two had cutaneous melanoma. Peripheral TCRbeta sequencing was intended to test whether TCR sequence diversity was altered and clonal T-cell expansion was caused by ivuxolimab. The paper describes the monotherapy dose-escalation part (N of about 57 patients) of the phase I trial of ivuxolimab.

Study-level results and caveats: At doses of 0.1 to 3.0 mg/kg, clonal expansion of both CD4+ and CD8+ blood T cells was observed from baseline to week 6. Low levels of normalized T-cell clonal expansion were also seen in some nonresponding patients. After ivuxolimab, CD8+ T cells had more expanded clones than CD4+ T cells on average. The antigen specificity of the clonally expanded peripheral T cells was not determined. Partial responders in the 0.1-3.0 mg/kg groups had among the lowest normalized peripheral clonal expansion, especially among CD8+ T cells.

The trial excluded patients who had a history of autoimmune disease or were on systemic immunosuppression. Peripheral blood for TCR sequencing was drawn from every dose cohort at baseline, at cycle 4 day 1 and at cycle 7 day 1. Samples came from an open-label, multicenter, first-in-human phase I dose-escalation trial of ivuxolimab. Adults with locally advanced or metastatic head and neck squamous cell, hepatocellular, melanoma or renal cell carcinoma were enrolled in the trial. Before TCR sequencing, CD4+ T cells and CD8+ T cells from peripheral blood were sorted into separate populations. Genomic DNA was extracted from sorted cells for sequencing of the TCRbeta CDR3 region. The immunoSEQ Assay was used for sequencing of TCRbeta CDR3 regions. Here the immuneACCESS table is served through TCRdb, limited to in-frame sequences with V and J called. Missing clones are a known gap in these copies; in checked studies unresolved V genes cover under half, and the rest lacks a known reason. Recorded for this sample are about 64,000 clones; under 90% of them occurred a single time. The top ten hold 2% to 2.5% of the sample.

At the junction V is shortened by 4 bases and J by 1 base, with 8 bases in between. The CDR3 goes from the cysteine to the phenylalanine over 13 residues. CDR3 DNA only is kept here, 39 bases in frame from base 1. For CDR1 and CDR2, the germline V gene lists SGHRS and YFSETQ. This clone was counted between two and nine times. Its antigen is not yet known. Base qualities are not at hand, and no much larger clone is one base apart. The chain is made from TRBV5-1 and TRBJ1-2, with the D gene too uncertain to name. The specimen comprised CD4+ or CD8+ T cells sorted from blood, sampled in a trial of the OX40 agonist ivuxolimab. This receptor was taken from an adult with an advanced solid tumor such as melanoma, head and neck, liver or kidney cancer. The DNA sequence is as follows: TGCGCCAGCAGCAAAACAGTTAACTATGGCTACACCTTC. Translated, it gives CASSKTVNYGYTF.